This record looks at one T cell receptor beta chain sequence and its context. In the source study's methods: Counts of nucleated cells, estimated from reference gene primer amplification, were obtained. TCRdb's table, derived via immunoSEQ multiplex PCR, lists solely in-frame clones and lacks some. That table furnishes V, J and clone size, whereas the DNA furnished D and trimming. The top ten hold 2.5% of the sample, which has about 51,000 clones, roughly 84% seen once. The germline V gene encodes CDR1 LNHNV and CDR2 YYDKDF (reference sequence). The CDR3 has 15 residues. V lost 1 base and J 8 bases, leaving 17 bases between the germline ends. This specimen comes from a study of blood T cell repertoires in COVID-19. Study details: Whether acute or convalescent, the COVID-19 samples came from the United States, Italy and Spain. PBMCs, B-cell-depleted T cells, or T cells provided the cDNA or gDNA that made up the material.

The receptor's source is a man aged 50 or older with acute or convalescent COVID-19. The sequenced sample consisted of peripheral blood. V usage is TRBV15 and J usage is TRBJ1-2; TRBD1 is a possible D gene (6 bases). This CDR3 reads CATSRVGSGAYGYTF. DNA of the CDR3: TGTGCCACCAGCAGAGTGGGGTCAGGGGCTTACGGCTACACCTTC.